The sequence of this TCR beta chain was determined in a study of blood T cell repertoires in COVID-19. Profiling relied on immunoSEQ multiplex PCR, and the TCRdb table lists in-frame clones only, not all of them. The data hold hundreds of thousands of clones, with roughly 89% observed a single time. This CDR3 has 14 amino acids. Per the germline V gene, CDR1 is SEHNR and CDR2 is FQNEAQ (reference sequence). J lost 5 bases, V lost 5 bases, and 8 bases had no gene match. Ages ranged from roughly 18 to 100 years, with residence in around 24 US areas. Participant-given clinical history determined each cohort assignment.

V gene TRBV7-9 combines with J gene TRBJ2-5; TRBD1 aligns across 7 bases. Sequencing was performed on PBMCs or T cells enriched from blood (not recorded which). The TCR sequence derives from a woman between 18 and 29 years old with acute COVID-19. CDR3 residues: CASSATGVGETQYF. The DNA for the CDR3 is TGTGCCAGCAGCGCCACAGGGGTAGGGGAGACCCAGTACTTC.